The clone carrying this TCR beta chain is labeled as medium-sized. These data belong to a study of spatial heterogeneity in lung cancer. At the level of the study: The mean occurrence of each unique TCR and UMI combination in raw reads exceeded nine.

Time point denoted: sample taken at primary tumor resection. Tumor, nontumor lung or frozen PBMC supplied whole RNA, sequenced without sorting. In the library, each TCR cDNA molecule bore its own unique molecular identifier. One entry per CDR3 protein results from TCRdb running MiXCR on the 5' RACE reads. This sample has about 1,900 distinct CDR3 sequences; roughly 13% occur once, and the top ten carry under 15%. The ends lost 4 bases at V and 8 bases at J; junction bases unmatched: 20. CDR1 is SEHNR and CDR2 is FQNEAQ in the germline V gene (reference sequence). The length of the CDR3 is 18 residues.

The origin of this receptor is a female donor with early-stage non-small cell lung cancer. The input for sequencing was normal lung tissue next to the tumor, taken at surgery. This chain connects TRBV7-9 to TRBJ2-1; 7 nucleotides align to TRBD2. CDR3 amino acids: CASSSNPGREKGIYEQFF. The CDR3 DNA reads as TGTGCCAGCAGCTCCAATCCGGGGCGGGAGAAGGGAATCTATGAGCAGTTCTTC.